Reported below is one TCR beta chain. This sample stems from a study of blood T cell repertoires in COVID-19. About the study: The cDNA or gDNA used as material had been derived from T cells, B-cell-depleted T cells, or PBMCs.

The CDR3 loop spans 15 amino acids. Germline V gene data show CDR1 as SGHTA and CDR2 as FQGNSA. Trimming took 1 base from V and 5 from J, leaving 12 bases between them. Original handling: Reference gene primer amplification gave estimated nucleated cell counts. Measured with immunoSEQ multiplex PCR; TCRdb has only the in-frame clones, and not every one. V, J and clone size were drawn from that table, and D and trimming were deduced from the DNA. The sample records 200,000 to 250,000 clones, 80% being singletons. V gene TRBV7-2 combines with J gene TRBJ1-5; tentative D call: TRBD1 (5 bases). This TCR came from a woman aged 40 to 50 with acute COVID-19. The sample comprised PBMCs or T cells enriched from blood (not recorded which). CDR3 protein: CASSLGQGNYQPQHF. CDR3 nucleotide sequence: TGTGCCAGCAGCTTAGGGCAGGGAAACTATCAGCCCCAGCATTTT.